This T cell receptor (beta chain) stems from a study of shared clonotypes between healthy human individuals. General study results and limits: Donors were few, which limited the genetic and exposure-history diversity represented. Roughly 5% of naive CD4 clonotypes were shared across a few donors.

Template for every sorted-subset replicate PCR totaled roughly 200 ng DNA, around 32,000 T cell genomes. Method: immunoSEQ multiplex PCR; TCRdb's copy keeps in-frame clones and lacks some. The table has some 2,100,000 clones, under 95% seen once. Selected positively for CCR7 and CD45RO-negative, naive CD8 cells excluded terminally differentiated effector memory CD45RA+ cells. Concerning this clone: Its antigen remains unknown.

CDR1 LNHDA and CDR2 SQIVND come from the germline V gene (reference sequence). Trimming took off 6 bases at V and 7 bases at J, with 18 bases between the two ends. The CDR3 spans 15 residues. The sequenced material came from naive CD8+ T cells from PBMCs. The V and J genes are TRBV19 and TRBJ1-4; the D gene is possibly TRBD1 (5 bases). This receptor was taken from a man aged 18 to 29 in good health. Some clones in this sample may be carry-over from other donors' samples. CDR3 DNA sequence: TGTGCCAGTAGCCCCCGCCAGGGCGTCGGTGAAAAACTGTTTTTT. Translated: CASSPRQGVGEKLFF. Variable domain in full (rest from reference TRBV19 and TRBJ1-4): DGGITQSPKYLFRKEGQNVTLSCEQNLNHDAMYWYRQDPGQGLRLIYYSQIVNDFQKGDIAEGYSVSREKKESFPLTVTSAQKNPTAFYLCASSPRQGVGEKLFFGSGTQLSVL.